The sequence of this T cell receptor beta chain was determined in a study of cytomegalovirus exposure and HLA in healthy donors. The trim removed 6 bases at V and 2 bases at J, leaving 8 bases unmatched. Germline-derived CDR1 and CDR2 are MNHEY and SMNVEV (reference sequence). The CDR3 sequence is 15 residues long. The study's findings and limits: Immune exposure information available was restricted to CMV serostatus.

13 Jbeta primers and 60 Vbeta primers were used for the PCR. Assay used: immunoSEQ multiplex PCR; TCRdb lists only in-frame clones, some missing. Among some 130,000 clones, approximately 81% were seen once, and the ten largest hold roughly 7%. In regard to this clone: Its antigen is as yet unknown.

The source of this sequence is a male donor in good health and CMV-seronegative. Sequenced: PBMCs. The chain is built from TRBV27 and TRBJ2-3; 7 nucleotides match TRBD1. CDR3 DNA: TGTGCCAGCAGCCCGACAGGGTTGCTCACAGATACGCAGTATTTT. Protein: CASSPTGLLTDTQYF.